These 9 T cell receptor beta chains share one sample of origin, sequenced in a study of blood T cell repertoires in COVID-19. Data came from immunoSEQ multiplex PCR; TCRdb stores just in-frame clones and leaves some out. The sample carries 90,000 to 130,000 clones, approximately 65% recorded once. Sample: peripheral blood. The receptors come from a woman aged 60 to 75 with acute or convalescent COVID-19.

The J gene is TRBJ2-3, the V gene TRBV5-5, with 10 bases matching TRBD1. Looked up from germline, CDR1 is SGHKS and CDR2 is YYEKEE (reference sequence). CDR3 length: 17 amino acids. V lost 1 base to trimming and J lost 1 base; unmatched junction nucleotides: 6. The CDR3: CASSLRDRGRGTDTQYF. In DNA form, the CDR3 reads TGTGCCAGCAGCTTGAGGGACAGGGGACGAGGCACAGATACGCAGTATTTT.

The chain carries TRBV10-2 and TRBJ1-5; the match to TRBD1 covers 9 bases. The germline gives CDR1 WSHSY, CDR2 SAAADI. The CDR3 runs 16 residues. V lost 2 bases, J lost 7 bases, and 9 bases stayed unmatched. The CDR3 loop is CASSEEWGQGSQPQHF. DNA for the CDR3: TGCGCCAGCAGTGAGGAGTGGGGACAGGGCAGCCAGCCCCAGCATTTT.

This clone showed up just a few times. The chain combines TRBV10-3 with TRBJ1-4; no firm D call. V lost 0 bases and J 4 bases, leaving 9 bases between the germline ends. The CDR3 has 15 residues. Per germline, CDR1 ENHRY and CDR2 SYGVKD. Written as DNA, the CDR3 is TGTGCCATCAGTGAGTCCCGGCAGGATAATGAAAAACTGTTTTTT. It specifies CAISESRQDNEKLFF.

The chain employs TRBV28 and TRBJ1-1; TRBD1 aligns across 7 bases. The CDR3 runs 12 residues. J lost 7 bases, V lost 6 bases, and 5 bases had no gene match. Germline V gene lookup returns CDR1 MDHEN and CDR2 SYDVKM. CDR3 nucleotides: TGTGCCAGCAGACAGACAGGGCTTGAAGCTTTCTTT. Translating it yields CASRQTGLEAFF.

There are many counts of this clone. V is TRBV7-9 and J is TRBJ1-6; weak D call: TRBD1 (6 bases). V lost 1 base and J lost 11, with 12 bases in between. Germline loops: CDR1 SEHNR, CDR2 FQNEAQ (reference sequence). This CDR3 is built from 14 residues. CDR3: CASSLGQGFPPLHF. The CDR3 nucleotides read TGTGCCAGCAGCTTAGGCCAGGGGTTTCCACCCCTCCACTTT.

This clone was observed at least ten times. The chain joins TRBV6-5 to TRBJ1-6; 7 bases line up with TRBD1. The V gene end was trimmed by 6 bases and the J gene end by 8 bases; junction bases not matched to a gene: 7. CDR1 MNHEY and CDR2 SVGAGI come from the germline V gene. This CDR3 contains 14 residues. The CDR3 DNA sequence: TGTGCCAGCAGCTTACGACAGGGTTATTCACCCCTCCACTTT. Residues: CASSLRQGYSPLHF.

The rearrangement joins TRBV5-4 to TRBJ2-3; the D gene is possibly TRBD2 (6 bases). The CDR3 length is 14 residues. CDR1 and CDR2 (germline): SGHNT, YYREEE (reference sequence). V shed 5 bases and J shed 2 bases, with 12 bases lying between them. The CDR3 sequence is CASRPGLTTDTQYF. The CDR3 nucleotides are TGTGCCAGCAGACCCGGACTAACCACAGATACGCAGTATTTT.

The CDR3 reads CASSDHGGYGYTF. The CDR3 coding sequence is TGCGCCAGCAGTGACCACGGTGGCTATGGCTACACCTTC. The V and J genes are TRBV10-1 and TRBJ1-2; D is ambiguous. The germline CDR1 and CDR2 sequences are WNHNN and SYGVQD (reference sequence). The CDR3 length is 13 residues. The V gene lost 3 bases and the J gene lost 4 bases, with 9 bases spanning the gap.

The chain couples TRBV25-1 to TRBJ2-1, with 9 bases fitting TRBD2. After removal of 6 bases from V and 4 bases from J, the junction contained 4 bases not matched to a gene. Per germline, CDR1 MGHDK and CDR2 SYGVNS. This CDR3 region has 14 residues. For the CDR3, the DNA is TGTGCCAGCAGCAGAAGCGGGGGGTACAATGAGCAGTTCTTC. Amino acid sequence: CASSRSGGYNEQFF.